Listed below are T cell receptor beta chains from one sample, sequenced in a study of metastatic and nonmetastatic thyroid tumors. TCRdb re-called the PCR reads through MiXCR. The sample lists under 75,000 clones, less than 20% seen once, with around 13% in the top ten. Sequenced material: blood. These receptors were taken from a female donor with papillary thyroid cancer or a benign thyroid nodule (not recorded which). Some clones in this sample may be carry-over from other donors' samples. Each CDR3 is given with its conserved first and last residue. A D gene is named only where the DNA matches it firmly. A clone size is listed for some rows: how often the clone was seen (once, few, many), or a class if it is expanded.

V	size	D	J	CDR3	DNA
TRBV12-3/TRBV12-4	many	.	TRBJ2-7	CASSSIGGLEQYF	TGTGCCAGCAGTTCAATCGGGGGCTTAGAGCAGTACTTC
TRBV28	many	TRBD2	TRBJ2-5	CASSGRRTSGTQETQYF	TGTGCCAGCAGTGGGCGGCGGACTAGCGGAACCCAAGAGACCCAGTACTTC
TRBV6-1	many	.	TRBJ2-2	CASKGSSLTAGELFF	TGTGCCAGCAAGGGTAGTAGCCTAACGGCCGGGGAGCTGTTTTTT
TRBV9	many	.	TRBJ2-5	CASSVTGAQETQYF	TGTGCCAGCAGCGTGACCGGGGCCCAAGAGACCCAGTACTTC
TRBV2	many	TRBD2	TRBJ2-3	CASSDGTSGRDTQYF	TGTGCCAGCAGTGATGGGACTAGCGGGAGAGATACGCAGTATTTT
TRBV4-1	many	.	TRBJ1-2	CASSQERVWVYGYTF	TGCGCCAGCAGCCAGGAGCGGGTGTGGGTCTATGGCTACACCTTC
TRBV6-2/TRBV6-3	few	TRBD1	TRBJ1-6	CASSTIPGQGYGSPLHF	TGTGCCAGCAGCACGATACCGGGACAGGGGTATGGCTCACCCCTCCACTTT
TRBV12-3/TRBV12-4	medium-sized	.	TRBJ1-5	CASSSQGAENQPQHF	TGTGCCAGCAGTTCTCAGGGAGCAGAGAATCAGCCCCAGCATTTT
TRBV18	many	.	TRBJ2-5	CASSPGLQETQYF	TGTGCCAGCTCACCAGGGCTACAAGAGACCCAGTACTTC
TRBV19	many	TRBD1	TRBJ2-1	CASTPGQGTYNEQFF	TGTGCCAGTACCCCCGGACAGGGGACCTACAATGAGCAGTTCTTC
TRBV20-1	many	TRBD1	TRBJ1-6	CSAMQGGSYNSPLHF	TGCAGTGCAATGCAGGGGGGGTCCTATAATTCACCCCTCCACTTT
TRBV30	many	.	TRBJ2-3	CAWSVHYEDTQYF	TGTGCCTGGAGTGTACATTACGAAGATACGCAGTATTTT
TRBV4-1	.	.	TRBJ2-7	CASSQVFSGRSSYEQYF	TGCGCCAGCAGCCAAGTCTTCTCAGGACGGAGCTCCTACGAGCAGTACTTT
TRBV18	.	.	TRBJ2-7	CASSPGILSYEQYF	TGTGCCAGCTCACCAGGGATACTCTCCTACGAGCAGTACTTC
TRBV28	many	TRBD1	TRBJ2-7	CASSWGQGLYEQYF	TGTGCCAGCAGCTGGGGACAGGGGCTCTACGAGCAGTACTTC
TRBV12-3/TRBV12-4	few	.	TRBJ2-1	CASSRSDEQFF	TGTGCCAGCAGCCGATCGGATGAGCAGTTCTTC
TRBV3-1	.	.	TRBJ1-2	CASSHLAGGYTF	TGTGCCAGCAGCCACCTCGCTGGTGGCTACACCTTC
TRBV7-2	many	.	TRBJ2-7	CASSIDSTTYEQYF	TGTGCCAGCAGCATCGACTCGACGACCTACGAGCAGTACTTC
TRBV11-1	.	TRBD1	TRBJ2-1	CASSRRQGAYNEQFF	TGTGCCAGCAGCCGAAGACAGGGTGCCTACAATGAGCAGTTCTTC
TRBV29-1	many	.	TRBJ2-7	CSVAATGSGEQYF	TGCAGCGTTGCGGCTACAGGGTCGGGCGAGCAGTACTTC
TRBV6-1	.	.	TRBJ1-5	CASSGGQPSNQPQHF	TGTGCCAGCAGTGGAGGACAGCCCTCCAATCAGCCCCAGCATTTT
TRBV20-1	.	.	TRBJ2-2	CSARVQGLTSTGELFF	TGCAGTGCTAGAGTGCAGGGCCTAACCTCCACCGGGGAGCTGTTTTTT
TRBV27	many	TRBD2	TRBJ2-7	CATGGGSSYEQYF	TGTGCCACAGGCGGGGGAAGCTCCTACGAGCAGTACTTC
TRBV20-1	many	TRBD1	TRBJ2-7	CSARDRTGVYHEQYF	TGCAGTGCTAGAGATCGGACAGGGGTCTACCACGAGCAGTACTTC
TRBV6-2/TRBV6-3	few	.	TRBJ1-1	CASSYSWGEAEAFF	TGTGCCAGCAGTTACTCCTGGGGGGAGGCTGAAGCTTTCTTT
TRBV19	few	.	TRBJ1-5	CASSMEVRSNQPQHF	TGTGCCAGTAGTATGGAGGTTCGTAGCAATCAGCCCCAGCATTTT
TRBV30	.	.	TRBJ2-5	CAWSVYREKTQYF	TGTGCCTGGAGTGTATACAGGGAAAAGACCCAGTACTTC
TRBV19	many	TRBD2	TRBJ2-3	CASSGGGADTQYF	TGTGCCAGTTCCGGGGGGGGCGCAGATACGCAGTATTTT
TRBV10-3	many	.	TRBJ2-7	CAISASGTSSYEQYF	TGTGCCATCAGTGCCTCGGGCACGAGTAGCTACGAGCAGTACTTC
TRBV27	many	TRBD1	TRBJ2-1	CASSLQGAFNEQFF	TGTGCCAGCAGTCTACAGGGGGCGTTCAATGAGCAGTTCTTC
TRBV30	once	TRBD1	TRBJ2-7	CAWSPTGTGSYEQYF	TGTGCCTGGAGTCCAACCGGGACAGGATCCTACGAGCAGTACTTC
TRBV28	few	.	TRBJ2-5	CASSGYLGQHQETQYF	TGTGCCAGCAGTGGATATCTAGGACAGCACCAAGAGACCCAGTACTTC
TRBV4-3	many	TRBD2	TRBJ2-2	CASSPTPGTSGANTGELFF	TGCGCCAGCAGCCCCACCCCAGGGACTAGCGGGGCGAACACCGGGGAGCTGTTTTTT
TRBV5-1	many	.	TRBJ2-3	CASSSNLALPDTQYF	TGCGCCAGCAGCTCTAATCTAGCGCTCCCAGATACGCAGTATTTT
TRBV29-1	many	.	TRBJ1-1	CSVGKVGTEAFF	TGCAGCGTTGGTAAGGTGGGCACTGAAGCTTTCTTT
TRBV5-1	many	TRBD1	TRBJ1-4	CASSWDRGNEKLFF	TGCGCCAGCAGCTGGGACAGGGGAAATGAAAAACTGTTTTTT
TRBV12-3/TRBV12-4	many	.	TRBJ1-2	CASSSEATELNYGYTF	TGTGCCAGCAGTTCAGAAGCTACAGAACTCAACTATGGCTACACCTTC
TRBV15	many	.	TRBJ2-1	CATSREQSNEQFF	TGTGCCACCAGCAGAGAACAATCCAATGAGCAGTTCTTC
TRBV11-1	.	TRBD2	TRBJ2-1	CASSLALAGSYNEQFF	TGTGCCAGCAGCTTAGCGCTAGCGGGCTCCTACAATGAGCAGTTCTTC
TRBV11-3	many	.	TRBJ1-1	CASSLGGIVLLGNTEAFF	TGTGCCAGCAGCTTAGGTGGTATTGTATTACTTGGGAACACTGAAGCTTTCTTT
TRBV19	.	.	TRBJ1-1	CASSIDRTGMNTEAFF	TGTGCCAGTAGTATAGATCGAACAGGGATGAACACTGAAGCTTTCTTT
TRBV6-1	many	.	TRBJ2-2	CASRLGTGELFF	TGTGCCAGCCGCTTGGGAACCGGGGAGCTGTTTTTT
TRBV11-2	.	TRBD2	TRBJ2-7	CASSSTGPIGRMYSYEQYF	TGTGCCAGCAGCTCCACAGGTCCAATCGGGAGGATGTATTCCTACGAGCAGTACTTC
TRBV6-1	few	TRBD1	TRBJ1-3	CASSPTGASGNTIYF	TGTGCCAGCAGCCCGACAGGGGCCTCTGGAAACACCATATATTTT
TRBV6-4	.	TRBD2	TRBJ2-1	CASSAWGLADDNEQFF	TGTGCCAGCAGTGCATGGGGACTAGCGGATGACAATGAGCAGTTCTTC
TRBV20-1	.	TRBD1	TRBJ1-6	CSARDRRGPSNSPLHF	TGCAGTGCTAGAGATCGCAGGGGGCCGAGTAATTCACCCCTCCACTTT
TRBV27	many	.	TRBJ2-5	CASSLSLRTQETQYF	TGTGCCAGCAGTTTATCCTTGCGGACCCAAGAGACCCAGTACTTC
TRBV6-1	few	.	TRBJ1-5	CASSEAGQGNQPQHF	TGTGCCAGCAGTGAAGCAGGGCAAGGCAATCAGCCCCAGCATTTT